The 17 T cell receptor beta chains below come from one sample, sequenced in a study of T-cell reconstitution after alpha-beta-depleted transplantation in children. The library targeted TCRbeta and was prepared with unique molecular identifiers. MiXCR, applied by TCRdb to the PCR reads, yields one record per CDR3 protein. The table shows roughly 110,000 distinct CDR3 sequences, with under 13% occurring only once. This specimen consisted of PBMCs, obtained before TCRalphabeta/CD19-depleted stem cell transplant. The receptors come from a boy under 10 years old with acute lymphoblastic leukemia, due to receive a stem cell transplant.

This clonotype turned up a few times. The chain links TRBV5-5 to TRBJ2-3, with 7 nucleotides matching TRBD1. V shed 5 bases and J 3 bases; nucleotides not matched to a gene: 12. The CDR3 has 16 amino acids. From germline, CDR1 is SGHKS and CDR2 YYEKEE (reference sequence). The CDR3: CASSHPRQGGTDTQYF. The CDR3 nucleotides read TGTGCCAGCAGTCACCCTCGACAGGGCGGGACAGATACGCAGTATTTT.

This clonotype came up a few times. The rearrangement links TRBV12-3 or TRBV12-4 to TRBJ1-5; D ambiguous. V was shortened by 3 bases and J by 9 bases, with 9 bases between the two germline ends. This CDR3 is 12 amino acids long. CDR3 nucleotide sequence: TGTGCCAGCAGTTTGGGGAGCGGGCCCCAGCATTTT. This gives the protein CASSLGSGPQHF.

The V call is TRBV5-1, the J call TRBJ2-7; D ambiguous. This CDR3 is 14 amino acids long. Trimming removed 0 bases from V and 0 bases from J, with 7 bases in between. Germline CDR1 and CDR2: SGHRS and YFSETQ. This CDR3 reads CASSLDQNSYEQYF. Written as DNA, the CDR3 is TGCGCCAGCAGCTTGGACCAAAACTCCTACGAGCAGTACTTC.

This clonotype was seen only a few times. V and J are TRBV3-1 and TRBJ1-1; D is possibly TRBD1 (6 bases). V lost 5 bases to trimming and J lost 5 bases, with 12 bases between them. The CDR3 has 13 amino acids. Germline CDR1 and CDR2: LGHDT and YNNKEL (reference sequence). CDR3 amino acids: CASSYRGRTEAFF. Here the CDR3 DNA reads TGTGCCAGCAGCTATAGGGGGAGGACTGAAGCTTTCTTT.

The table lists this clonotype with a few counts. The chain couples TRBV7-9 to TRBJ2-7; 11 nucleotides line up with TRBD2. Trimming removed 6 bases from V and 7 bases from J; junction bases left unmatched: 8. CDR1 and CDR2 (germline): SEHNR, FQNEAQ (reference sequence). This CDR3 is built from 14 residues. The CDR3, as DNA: TGTGCCAGCAGTTCCGGGACTAGCGGCCGGGAGCAGTACTTC. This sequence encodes CASSSGTSGREQYF.

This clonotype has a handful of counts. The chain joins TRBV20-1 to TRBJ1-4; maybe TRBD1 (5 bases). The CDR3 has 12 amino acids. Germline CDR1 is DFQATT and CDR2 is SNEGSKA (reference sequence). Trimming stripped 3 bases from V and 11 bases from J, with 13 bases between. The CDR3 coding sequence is TGCAGTGCTAGTAATCAGGGTGACAAACTGTTTTTT. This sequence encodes CSASNQGDKLFF.

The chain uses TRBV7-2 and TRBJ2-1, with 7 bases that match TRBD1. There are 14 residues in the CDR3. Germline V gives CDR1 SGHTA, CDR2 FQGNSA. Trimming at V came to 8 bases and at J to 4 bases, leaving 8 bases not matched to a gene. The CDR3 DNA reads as TGTGCCAGCGGTAAGGGGGCGAGGTACAATGAGCAGTTCTTC. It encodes CASGKGARYNEQFF. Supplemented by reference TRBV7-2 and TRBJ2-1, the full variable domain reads GAGVSQSPSNKVTEKGKDVELRCDPISGHTALYWYRQSLGQGLEFLIYFQGNSAPDKSGLPSDRFSAERTGGSVSTLTIQRTQQEDSAVYLCASGKGARYNEQFFGPGTRLTVL.

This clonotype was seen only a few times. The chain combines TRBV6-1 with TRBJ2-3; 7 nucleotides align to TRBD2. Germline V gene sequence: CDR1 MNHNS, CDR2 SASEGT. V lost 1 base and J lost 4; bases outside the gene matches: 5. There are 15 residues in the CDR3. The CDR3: CASSEEGRASDTQYF. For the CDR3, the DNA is TGTGCCAGCAGTGAAGAAGGGAGGGCCTCAGATACGCAGTATTTT.

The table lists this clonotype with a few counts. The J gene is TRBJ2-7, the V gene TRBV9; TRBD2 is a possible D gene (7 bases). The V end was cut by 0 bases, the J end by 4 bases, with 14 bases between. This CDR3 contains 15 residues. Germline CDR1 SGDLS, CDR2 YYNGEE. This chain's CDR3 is CASSVDPRGGYEQYF. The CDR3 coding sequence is TGTGCCAGCAGCGTAGACCCTAGGGGGGGATACGAGCAGTACTTC.

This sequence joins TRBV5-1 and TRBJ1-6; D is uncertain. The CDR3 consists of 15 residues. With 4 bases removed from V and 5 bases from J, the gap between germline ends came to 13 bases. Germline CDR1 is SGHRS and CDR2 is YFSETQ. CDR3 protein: CASSRKDGDNSPLHF. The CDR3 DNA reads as TGCGCCAGCAGCAGAAAAGACGGAGATAATTCACCCCTCCACTTT.

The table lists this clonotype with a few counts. This CDR3 reads CSARLSRNNEQFF. CDR3 nucleotide sequence: TGCAGTGCTAGATTATCGAGAAACAATGAGCAGTTCTTC. The rearrangement links TRBV20-1 to TRBJ2-1; no firm D call. This CDR3 has 13 amino acids. Germline-derived CDR1 and CDR2 are DFQATT and SNEGSKA (reference sequence). The V end lost 2 bases, the J end lost 5 bases, and 10 bases lay between the germline ends.

The CDR3 DNA is TGTGCCAGCAGCCAAGATGCGGAACAGGGGGAACGTCAGCCCCAGCATTTT. Residues: CASSQDAEQGERQPQHF. V gene TRBV3-1 combines with J gene TRBJ1-5, with 8 bases that match TRBD1. Unmatched junction bases numbered 10, after V lost 0 bases and J lost 6 bases. Per germline, CDR1 LGHDT and CDR2 YNNKEL (reference sequence). CDR3 length: 17 residues.

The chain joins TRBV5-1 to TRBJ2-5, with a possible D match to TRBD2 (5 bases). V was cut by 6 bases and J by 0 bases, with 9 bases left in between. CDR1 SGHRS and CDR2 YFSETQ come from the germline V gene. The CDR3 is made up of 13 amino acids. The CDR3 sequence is CASTPGDQETQYF. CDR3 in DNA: TGCGCCAGCACCCCCGGGGACCAAGAGACCCAGTACTTC. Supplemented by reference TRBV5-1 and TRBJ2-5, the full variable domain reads KAGVTQTPRYLIKTRGQQVTLSCSPISGHRSVSWYQQTPGQGLQFLFEYFSETQRNKGNFPGRFSGRQFSNSRSEMNVSTLELGDSALYLCASTPGDQETQYFGPGTRLLVL.

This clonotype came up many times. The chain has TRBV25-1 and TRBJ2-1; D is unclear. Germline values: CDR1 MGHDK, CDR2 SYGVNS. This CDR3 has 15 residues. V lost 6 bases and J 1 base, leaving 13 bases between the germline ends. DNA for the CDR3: TGTGCCAGCAGCCCCGAGTTCCCGTCCTACAATGAGCAGTTCTTC. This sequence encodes CASSPEFPSYNEQFF.

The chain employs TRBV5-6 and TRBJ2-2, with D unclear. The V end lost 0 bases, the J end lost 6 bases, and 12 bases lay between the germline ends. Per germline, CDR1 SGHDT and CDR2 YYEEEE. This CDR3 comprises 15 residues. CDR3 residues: CASSLAISVAGELFF. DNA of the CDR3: TGTGCCAGCAGCTTGGCCATCTCGGTGGCCGGGGAGCTGTTTTTT.

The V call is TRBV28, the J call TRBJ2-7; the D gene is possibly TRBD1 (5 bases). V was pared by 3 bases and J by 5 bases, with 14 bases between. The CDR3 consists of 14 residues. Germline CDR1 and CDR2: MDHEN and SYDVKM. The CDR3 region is CASSFLPRENEQYF. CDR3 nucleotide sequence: TGTGCCAGCAGTTTCTTACCCAGGGAAAACGAGCAGTACTTC.

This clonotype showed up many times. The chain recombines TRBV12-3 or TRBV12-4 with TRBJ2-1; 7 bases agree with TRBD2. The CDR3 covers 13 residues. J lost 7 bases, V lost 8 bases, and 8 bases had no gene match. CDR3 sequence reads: CASAAGVRNEQFF. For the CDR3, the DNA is TGTGCCAGCGCGGCGGGAGTTCGAAATGAGCAGTTCTTC.